The entry that follows covers one TCR beta chain sequence. What it recognizes is unknown. Repertoires were generated with immunoSEQ multiplex PCR, while TCRdb's copy carries only in-frame clones and drops some. The sample lists 55,000 to 65,000 clones, 85% occurring once. The record originates from a study of OX40 agonist ivuxolimab in advanced cancers. Study context: The patients' treatment was ivuxolimab, an agonistic anti-OX40 (CD134) antibody.

Study-wide results and caveats: In a subset of nonresponders, normalized T-cell clonal expansion was also low.

The sequencing used CD4+ or CD8+ T cells sorted from blood, collected in a trial of the OX40 agonist ivuxolimab. The clonotype was recovered from an adult with an advanced solid tumor such as melanoma, head and neck, liver or kidney cancer.

The DNA of the CDR3 is TGTGCCAGCAGTTATGTTAGCGGGAACGATGAGCAGTTCTTC. Its translation: CASSYVSGNDEQFF. V and J are TRBV6-5 and TRBJ2-1; 8 bases match TRBD2. V trimming: 3 bases; J trimming: 8 bases; junction bases outside the gene matches: 6. CDR1 and CDR2 from the germline V gene are MNHEY and SVGAGI. The CDR3 is 14 residues long.